This TCR beta chain was captured by sequencing in a study of Graves' ophthalmopathy and Graves' hyperthyroidism. Overall study findings and caveats: Most clonotypes expanded in thyroid above 0.001 frequency were present in blood too.

The germline V and J ends were trimmed by 6 bases and 2 bases, with 19 bases remaining between them. The CDR3 covers 16 residues. Per the germline V gene, CDR1 is SGHVS and CDR2 is FNYEAQ. A word on this clonotype: As yet, its antigen is unknown.

Among the exclusions were patients with other autoimmune diseases, uncontrolled infections, pregnancy or lactation. From RNA, the CDR3 regions of TCR beta chains were amplified and sequenced. HTBI primers served in a first-round RT-PCR, which a second-round multiplex PCR followed. Each CDR3 protein gets one entry after TCRdb re-called the multiplex PCR reads with MiXCR. The sample lists almost 750,000 distinct CDR3 sequences; 35% to 50% were seen once. The receptor's source is an adult man with Graves' ophthalmopathy. The genes are TRBV7-6 and TRBJ1-1; tentative D call: TRBD1 (6 bases). The sequencing input was peripheral blood. The CDR3 sequence is CASSPRETGSNTEAFF. CDR3 DNA: TGTGCCAGCAGTCCGAGAGAAACAGGGTCCAACACTGAAGCTTTCTTT. Filled out from reference TRBV7-6 and TRBJ1-1, the complete variable domain reads GAGVSQSPRYKVTKRGQDVALRCDPISGHVSLYWYRQALGQGPEFLTYFNYEAQQDKSGLPNDRFSAERPEGSISTLTIQRTEQRDSAMYRCASSPRETGSNTEAFFGQGTRLTVV.